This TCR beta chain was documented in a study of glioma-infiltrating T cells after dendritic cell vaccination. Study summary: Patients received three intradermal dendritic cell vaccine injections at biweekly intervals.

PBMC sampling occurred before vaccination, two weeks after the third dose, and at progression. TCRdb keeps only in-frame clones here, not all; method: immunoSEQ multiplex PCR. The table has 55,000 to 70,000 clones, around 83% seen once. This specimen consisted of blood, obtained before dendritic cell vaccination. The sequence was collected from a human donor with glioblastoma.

CDR3 region: CASSVSNYEQYF. As DNA, the CDR3 is TGTGCCAGCAGCGTCTCTAACTACGAGCAGTACTTC. The chain has TRBV14 and TRBJ2-7; D not resolved. CDR1 SGHDN and CDR2 FVKESK come from the germline V gene. The CDR3 extends over 12 amino acids. V lost 5 bases and J lost 3, with 8 bases in between. The whole variable domain, filled in from reference TRBV14 and TRBJ2-7, reads EAGVTQFPSHSVIEKGQTVTLRCDPISGHDNLYWYRRVMGKEIKFLLHFVKESKQDESGMPNNRFLAERTGGTYSTLKVQPAELEDSGVYFCASSVSNYEQYFGPGTRLTVT.